Below, one T cell receptor (beta chain) is given with its context. Its antigen is not known. The junction differs from germline at one of its ends, possibly a read error. PBMCs had their origin in fresh peripheral blood (more than 9.5 ml). The data are from a study of Graves' ophthalmopathy and Graves' hyperthyroidism. Study results and limitations: Blood also held most thyroid clonotypes expanded above 0.001 frequency.

This CDR3 has 15 residues. Germline CDR1 is ENHRY and CDR2 is SYGVKD. The authors amplified TCR beta CDR3 regions, and they did so from RNA transcripts for repertoire sequencing. HTBI primers were employed in first-round RT-PCR, then a second-round multiplex PCR followed. TCRdb re-called the multiplex PCR reads with MiXCR, one entry per CDR3 protein. The sample records about 740,000 distinct CDR3 sequences, 35% to 50% being singletons. This receptor was obtained from an adult man with Graves' ophthalmopathy. The sequenced sample consisted of peripheral blood. This chain connects TRBV10-3 to TRBJ2-7, with TRBD1 identical over 7 bases. In DNA, the CDR3 is TGTGCCAGCAGTCCAAACCGGGACAGACCCTACGAGCAGTACTTC. This translates into CASSPNRDRPYEQYF.